The 7 T cell receptor beta chains below all came from one sample that was sequenced in a study of OX40 agonist ivuxolimab in advanced cancers. The repertoire was sequenced with immunoSEQ multiplex PCR; TCRdb's copy has only in-frame clones and lacks some. The sample includes fewer than 18,000 clones, 65% to 80% of them seen just once. Sequences were derived from CD4+ or CD8+ T cells sorted from blood, sampled in a trial of the OX40 agonist ivuxolimab. The source is an adult with an advanced solid tumor such as melanoma, head and neck, liver or kidney cancer.

V gene TRBV6-1 combines with J gene TRBJ2-7; 8 nucleotides align to TRBD2. With 4 bases clipped from V and 3 bases from J, the junction kept 8 bases outside the gene matches. The CDR3 is 15 amino acids. The germline CDR1 and CDR2 sequences are MNHNS and SASEGT. The CDR3 loop is CASSGSGSVIYEQYF. The CDR3, as DNA: TGTGCCAGCAGTGGGAGCGGGAGCGTCATCTACGAGCAGTACTTC.

This chain connects TRBV30 to TRBJ2-3; 14 nucleotides agree with TRBD2. In germline, CDR1 is GTSNPN, CDR2 SVGIG (reference sequence). CDR3 size: 16 residues. V lost 3 bases and J lost 8; bases outside the gene matches: 10. CDR3 in amino acids: CAWRLGLAGESATQYF. The CDR3 DNA reads as TGTGCCTGGAGGCTGGGACTAGCGGGAGAGTCAGCTACGCAGTATTTT.

This rearrangement joins TRBV28 to TRBJ1-2; 8 bases map to TRBD1. Germline lookup yields CDR1 MDHEN and CDR2 SYDVKM. V lost 7 bases and J lost 5; bases outside the gene matches: 15. This CDR3 contains 16 residues. The CDR3 loop reads CASIRSWTGKEYGYTF. CDR3 bases: TGTGCCAGCATAAGATCCTGGACAGGGAAGGAATATGGCTACACCTTC.

The rearrangement joins TRBV11-3 to TRBJ2-7, with 7 bases lining up with TRBD1. Germline V gives CDR1 SGHNT, CDR2 YENEEA. Germline trimming cut 3 bases from V and 1 base from J; bases unmatched to any gene: 6. The CDR3 totals 15 residues. CDR3 sequence reads: CASSFEGQASYEQYF. CDR3 nucleotides: TGTGCCAGCAGCTTTGAAGGACAGGCGTCCTACGAGCAGTACTTC. Looking up the rest from reference TRBV11-3 and TRBJ2-7 gives the full variable domain: EAGVVQSPRYKIIEKKQPVAFWCNPISGHNTLYWYLQNLGQGPELLIRYENEEAVDDSQLPKDRFSAERLKGVDSTLKIQPAELGDSAVYLCASSFEGQASYEQYFGPGTRLTVT.

J is TRBJ2-2 and V is TRBV9; 10 bases map to TRBD2. Germline V gives CDR1 SGDLS, CDR2 YYNGEE. Unmatched junction bases numbered 13, after V lost 6 bases and J lost 5 bases. The CDR3 is 17 amino acids. The CDR3 DNA is TGTGCCAGCACCCGAAGCCTAGCGGGAGTTTCTACCGGGGAGCTGTTTTTT. Protein sequence: CASTRSLAGVSTGELFF. Full variable domain (outside the CDR3, taken from reference TRBV9 and TRBJ2-2): DSGVTQTPKHLITATGQRVTLRCSPRSGDLSVYWYQQSLDQGLQFLIQYYNGEERAKGNILERFSAQQFPDLHSELNLSSLELGDSALYFCASTRSLAGVSTGELFFGEGSRLTVL.

The rearrangement joins TRBV7-3 to TRBJ2-1; D is perhaps TRBD2 (5 bases). This CDR3 is 20 amino acids long. CDR1 is SGHTA, CDR2 FQGTGA, per germline. V was pared by 5 bases and J by 1 base, with 27 bases between. This CDR3 reads CASSREPSQVGVLSYNEQFF. The CDR3 DNA sequence: TGTGCCAGCAGCCGGGAACCCTCTCAGGTCGGTGTTCTATCCTACAATGAGCAGTTCTTC.

Only a few counts were recorded for this clone. The genes are TRBV28 and TRBJ2-7; 11 bases line up with TRBD2. V gave up 5 bases and J gave up 4 bases; unmatched junction bases: 10. This CDR3 contains 16 residues. Germline loops: CDR1 MDHEN, CDR2 SYDVKM. CDR3: CASSHLRGTSGYEQYF. For the CDR3, the DNA is TGTGCCAGCAGTCACCTAAGGGGGACTAGCGGATACGAGCAGTACTTC.